The clone carrying this TCR beta chain appeared a few times. TCRdb called the RT-PCR reads again in MiXCR, with one record for every CDR3 protein. The table includes 400,000 to 650,000 distinct CDR3 sequences, roughly 7.6% detected once. This entry belongs to a study of response to subunit inactivated influenza vaccine. Trimming cost V 4 bases and J 0 bases; bases outside gene matches: 23. The CDR3 consists of 21 residues. Germline CDR1 is SQVTM and CDR2 is ANQGSEA. Sequencing was performed on PBMCs from blood, taken about 23 months after vaccination. This receptor was taken from a man between 50 and 69 years old who received an inactivated influenza vaccine. The chain recombines TRBV29-1 with TRBJ2-1, with TRBD2 matching over 8 bases. CDR3 nucleotides: TGCAGCGTTGCGGGGGGGCGCAAGCAGTTGCCGCCTAAAAGCTCCTACAATGAGCAGTTCTTC. This codes for CSVAGGRKQLPPKSSYNEQFF.